The following is a T cell receptor (beta chain) sequence with its context. The protocol was immunoSEQ multiplex PCR, while the TCRdb copy is restricted to in-frame clones and leaves out a portion. The data hold roughly 110,000 clones, with 80% to 90% observed a single time. The CDR3 consists of 15 residues. Trimming took 0 bases from V and 2 from J, leaving 8 bases between them. CDR1 and CDR2 from the germline V gene are LGHNA and YSLEER. The data are from a study of blood T cell repertoires in COVID-19. The specimen sequenced was peripheral blood. The origin of this receptor is a human donor in a cohort sampled during active COVID-19. The V and J genes are TRBV4-3 and TRBJ1-3, with TRBD1 as a possible D gene (5 bases). As DNA, the CDR3 is TGCGCCAGCAGCCAAGATAAGGGGACTGGAAACACCATATATTTT. Protein: CASSQDKGTGNTIYF.